This TCR beta chain was identified in a study of control samples from healthy donors and cancer patients (TCRdb year 2020). Library preparation employed the immunoSEQ multiplex PCR assay. The clones in this table, taken by TCRdb from immuneACCESS, are in-frame only. Not every clone is retained; where verified, under half of the shortfall comes from an unresolved V gene, and the cause of the rest is unknown. Counted in this sample were approximately 69,000 clones; around 90% of them appeared once. Clones ranked in the top ten supply roughly 5.5% of the sample. On this clone itself: No antigen is known for it. No qualities accompany the bases; no much larger clone lies one base away.

V loses 2 bases of germline sequence and J loses 2 bases, and the interval between the two ends is 13 bases. Looking up the germline V gene yields CDR1 SGHDN and CDR2 FVKESK. From its cysteine to its phenylalanine, the CDR3 spans 15 amino acids. Only the CDR3 part of the read is kept: 45 bases, read in frame from the first base. This receptor was obtained from a man in his 60s with colorectal cancer. The sample consisted of PBMCs. The rearrangement joined TRBV14 to TRBJ2-7, with TRBD1 perhaps the D gene, on 5 matching bases. This receptor has the CDR3 CASSQLQVAAYEQYF. The DNA sequence reads TGTGCCAGCAGCCAACTACAGGTAGCCGCCTACGAGCAGTACTTC.